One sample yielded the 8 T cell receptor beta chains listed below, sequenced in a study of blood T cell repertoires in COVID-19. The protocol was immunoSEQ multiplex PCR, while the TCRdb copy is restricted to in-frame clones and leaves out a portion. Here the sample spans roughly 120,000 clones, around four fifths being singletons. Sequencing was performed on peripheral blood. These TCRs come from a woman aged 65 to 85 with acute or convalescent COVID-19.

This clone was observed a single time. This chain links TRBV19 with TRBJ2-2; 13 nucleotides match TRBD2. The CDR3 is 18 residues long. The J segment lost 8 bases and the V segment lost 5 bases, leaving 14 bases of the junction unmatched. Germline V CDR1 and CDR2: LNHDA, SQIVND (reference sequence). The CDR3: CASSLGLAGALPSGELFF. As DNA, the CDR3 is TGTGCCAGTAGTCTCGGACTAGCGGGGGCCCTTCCATCAGGGGAGCTGTTTTTT.

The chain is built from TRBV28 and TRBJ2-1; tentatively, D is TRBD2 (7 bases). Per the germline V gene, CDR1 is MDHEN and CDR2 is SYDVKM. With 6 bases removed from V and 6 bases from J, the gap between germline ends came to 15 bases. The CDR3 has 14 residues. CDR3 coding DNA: TGTGCCAGCAGCGAGGGGGGGGAAGGCAATGAGCAGTTCTTC. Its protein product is CASSEGGEGNEQFF.

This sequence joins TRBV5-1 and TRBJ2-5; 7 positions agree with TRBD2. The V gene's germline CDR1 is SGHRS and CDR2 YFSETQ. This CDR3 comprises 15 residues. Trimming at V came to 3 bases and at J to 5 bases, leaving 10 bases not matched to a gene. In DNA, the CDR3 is TGCGCCAGCAGCTCGTCTAGCGGAGCAGGGGAGACCCAGTACTTC. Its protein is CASSSSSGAGETQYF.

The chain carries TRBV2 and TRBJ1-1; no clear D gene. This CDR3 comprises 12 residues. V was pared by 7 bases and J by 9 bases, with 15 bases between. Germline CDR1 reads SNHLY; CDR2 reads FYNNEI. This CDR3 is CASIGGLWKAFF. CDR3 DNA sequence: TGTGCCAGCATAGGTGGGCTGTGGAAAGCTTTCTTT.

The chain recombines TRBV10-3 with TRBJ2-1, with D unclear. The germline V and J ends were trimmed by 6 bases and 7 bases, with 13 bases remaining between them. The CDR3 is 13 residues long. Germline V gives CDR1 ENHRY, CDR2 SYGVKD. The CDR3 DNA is TGTGCCATCAGGTCCCAAATAGAGAATGAGCAGTTCTTC. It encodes CAIRSQIENEQFF.

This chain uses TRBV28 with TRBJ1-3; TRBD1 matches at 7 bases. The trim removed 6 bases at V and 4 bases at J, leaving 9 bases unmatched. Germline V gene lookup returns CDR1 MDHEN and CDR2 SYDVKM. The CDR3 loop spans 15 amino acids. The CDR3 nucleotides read TGTGCCAGCAGGGGCAGGGGGTCTAGAGGAAACACCATATATTTT. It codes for CASRGRGSRGNTIYF.

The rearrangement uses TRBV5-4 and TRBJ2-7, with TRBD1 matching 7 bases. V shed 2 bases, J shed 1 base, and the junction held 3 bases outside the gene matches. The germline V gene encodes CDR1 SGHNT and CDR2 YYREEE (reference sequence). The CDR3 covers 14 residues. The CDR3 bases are TGTGCCAGCAGCTTAACCAGGGGGTCCTACGAGCAGTACTTC. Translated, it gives CASSLTRGSYEQYF.

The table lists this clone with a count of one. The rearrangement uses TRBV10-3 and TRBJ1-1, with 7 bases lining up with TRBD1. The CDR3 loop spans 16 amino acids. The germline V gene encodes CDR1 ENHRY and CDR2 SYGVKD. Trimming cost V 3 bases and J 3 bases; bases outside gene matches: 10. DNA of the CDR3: TGTGCCATCAGTGATGAACCGGGACAGCAATACACTGAAGCTTTCTTT. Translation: CAISDEPGQQYTEAFF.